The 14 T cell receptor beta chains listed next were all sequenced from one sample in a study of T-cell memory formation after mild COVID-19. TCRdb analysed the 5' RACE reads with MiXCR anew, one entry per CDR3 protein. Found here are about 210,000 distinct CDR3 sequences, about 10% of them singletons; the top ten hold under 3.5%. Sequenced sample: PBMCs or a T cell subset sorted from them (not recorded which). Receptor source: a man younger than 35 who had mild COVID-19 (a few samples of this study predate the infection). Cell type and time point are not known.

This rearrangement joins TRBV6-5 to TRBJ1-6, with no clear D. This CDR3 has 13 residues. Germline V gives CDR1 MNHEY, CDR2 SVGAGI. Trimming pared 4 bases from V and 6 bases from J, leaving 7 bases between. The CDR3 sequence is CASSSLLNSPLHF. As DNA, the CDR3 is TGTGCCAGCAGTTCGTTACTTAATTCACCCCTCCACTTT.

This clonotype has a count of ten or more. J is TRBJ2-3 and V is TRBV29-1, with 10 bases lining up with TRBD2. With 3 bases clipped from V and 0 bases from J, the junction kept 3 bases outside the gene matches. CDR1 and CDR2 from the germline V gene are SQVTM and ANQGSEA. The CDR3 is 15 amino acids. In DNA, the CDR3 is TGCAGCGTTGATCTAGCGGGGGTGAGCACAGATACGCAGTATTTT. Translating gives CSVDLAGVSTDTQYF.

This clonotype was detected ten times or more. The CDR3, as DNA: TGTGCCAGCAGTCCTTGGCTGGGGACGGGTGAGACCCAGTACTTC. This sequence encodes CASSPWLGTGETQYF. The J gene is TRBJ2-5, the V gene TRBV27; D possibly uses TRBD1 or TRBD2 (5 bases each). The CDR3 covers 15 residues. Looked up from germline, CDR1 is MNHEY and CDR2 is SMNVEV (reference sequence). V dropped 5 bases and J dropped 5 bases, with 18 bases sitting between them.

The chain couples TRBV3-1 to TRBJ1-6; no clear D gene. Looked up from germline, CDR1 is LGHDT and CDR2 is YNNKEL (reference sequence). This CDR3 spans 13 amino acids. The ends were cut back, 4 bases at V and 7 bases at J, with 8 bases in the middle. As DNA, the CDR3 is TGTGCCAGCAGCCGGCAGGCAAATTCACCCCTCCACTTT. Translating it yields CASSRQANSPLHF. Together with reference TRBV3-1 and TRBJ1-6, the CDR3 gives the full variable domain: DTAVSQTPKYLVTQMGNDKSIKCEQNLGHDTMYWYKQDSKKFLKIMFSYNNKELIINETVPNRFSPKSPDKAHLNLHINSLELGDSAVYFCASSRQANSPLHFGNGTRLTVT.

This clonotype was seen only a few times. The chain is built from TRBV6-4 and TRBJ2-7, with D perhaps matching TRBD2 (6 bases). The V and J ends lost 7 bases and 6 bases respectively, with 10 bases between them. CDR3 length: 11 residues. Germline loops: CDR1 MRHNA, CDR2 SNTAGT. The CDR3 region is CASTLGGEQYF. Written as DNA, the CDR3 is TGTGCCAGCACCCTCGGGGGCGAGCAGTACTTC.

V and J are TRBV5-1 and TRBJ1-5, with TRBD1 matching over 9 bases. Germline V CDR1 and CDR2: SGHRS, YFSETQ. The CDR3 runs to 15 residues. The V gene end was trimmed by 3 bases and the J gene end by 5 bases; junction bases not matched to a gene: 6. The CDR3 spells CASSSQGAPDQPQHF. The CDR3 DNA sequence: TGCGCCAGCAGCTCACAGGGGGCGCCGGATCAGCCCCAGCATTTT.

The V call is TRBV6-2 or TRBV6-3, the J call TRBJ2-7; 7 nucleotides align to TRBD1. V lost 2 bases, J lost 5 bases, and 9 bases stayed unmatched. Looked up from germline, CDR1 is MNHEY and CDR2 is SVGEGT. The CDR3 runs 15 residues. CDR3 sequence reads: CASSYPRQGLHEQYF. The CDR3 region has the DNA TGTGCCAGCAGTTACCCCCGACAGGGATTACACGAGCAGTACTTC.

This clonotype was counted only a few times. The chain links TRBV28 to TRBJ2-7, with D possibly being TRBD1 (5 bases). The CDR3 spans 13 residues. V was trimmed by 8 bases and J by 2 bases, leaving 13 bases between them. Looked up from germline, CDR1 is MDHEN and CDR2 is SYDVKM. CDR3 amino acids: CASAAGSPYEQYF. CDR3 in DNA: TGTGCCAGCGCTGCAGGGTCCCCCTACGAGCAGTACTTC.

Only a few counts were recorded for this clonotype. As DNA, the CDR3 is TGTGCCAGCAGCAAAGGGCGGACCTTGGAGGACGGCTACACCTTC. Translated: CASSKGRTLEDGYTF. The rearrangement joins TRBV21-1 to TRBJ1-2. TRBV21-1 is assigned pseudogene status. The CDR3 length is 15 residues.

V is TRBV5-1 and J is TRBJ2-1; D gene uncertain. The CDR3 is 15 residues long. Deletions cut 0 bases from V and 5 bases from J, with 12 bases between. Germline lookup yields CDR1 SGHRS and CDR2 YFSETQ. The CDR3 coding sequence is TGCGCCAGCAGCTTGGCGGGCGCCCCCGACAATGAGCAGTTCTTC. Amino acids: CASSLAGAPDNEQFF.

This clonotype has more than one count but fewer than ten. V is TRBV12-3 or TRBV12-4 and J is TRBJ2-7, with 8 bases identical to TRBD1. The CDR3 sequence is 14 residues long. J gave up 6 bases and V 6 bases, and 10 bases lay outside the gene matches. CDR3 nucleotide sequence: TGTGCCAGCAGGTCAGGGGCAGGGGGCGGCGAGCAGTACTTC. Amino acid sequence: CASRSGAGGGEQYF.

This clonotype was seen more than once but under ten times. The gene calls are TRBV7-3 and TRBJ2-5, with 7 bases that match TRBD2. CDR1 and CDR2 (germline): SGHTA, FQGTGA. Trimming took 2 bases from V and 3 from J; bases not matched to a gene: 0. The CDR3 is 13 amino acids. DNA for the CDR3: TGTGCCAGCAGCTTACTAGCGGAAGAGACCCAGTACTTC. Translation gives CASSLLAEETQYF.

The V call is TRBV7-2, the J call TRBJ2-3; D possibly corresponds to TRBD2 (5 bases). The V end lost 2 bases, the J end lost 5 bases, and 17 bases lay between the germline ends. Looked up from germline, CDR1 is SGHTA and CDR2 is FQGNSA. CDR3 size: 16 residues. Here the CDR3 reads CASSLSGSPRGDTQYF. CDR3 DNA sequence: TGTGCCAGCAGCTTATCCGGCAGCCCACGGGGAGATACGCAGTATTTT.

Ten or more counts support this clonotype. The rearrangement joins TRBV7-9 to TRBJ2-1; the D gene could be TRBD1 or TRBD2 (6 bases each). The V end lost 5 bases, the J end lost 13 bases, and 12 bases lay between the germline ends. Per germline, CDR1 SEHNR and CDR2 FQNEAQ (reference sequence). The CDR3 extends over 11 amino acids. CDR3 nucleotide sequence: TGTGCCAGCAGCCCCGGAGGGGGACAGTTCTTC. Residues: CASSPGGGQFF.